The clone carrying this TCR beta chain was counted at least ten times. Its antigen is not identified. Trimming took 3 bases from V and 5 from J, leaving 13 bases between them. The CDR3 covers 13 residues. Germline V gene lookup returns CDR1 DFQATT and CDR2 SNEGSKA (reference sequence). The TCR beta CDR3 regions underwent amplification using RNA transcripts as the source. HTBI primers were the set used in a first-round RT-PCR of the TCR CDR3. TCRdb redid the calling of the multiplex PCR reads with MiXCR, one entry per CDR3 protein. The data hold about 840,000 distinct CDR3 sequences, with about two fifths observed a single time. Diagnoses were established using clinical symptoms, serum thyroxine and TRAb, thyroid ultrasound and orbital computed tomography. Over 8 ml fresh peripheral blood yielded the PBMCs. This record belongs to a study of T cells in Graves' hyperthyroidism and ophthalmopathy. Overall study results and limits: Within blood appeared most thyroid clonotypes that had expanded above 0.001.

Sequenced sample: blood. The TCR comes from a man younger than 35 with Graves' hyperthyroidism. This chain connects TRBV20-1 to TRBJ1-1; tentative D call: TRBD1 (5 bases). This CDR3 reads CSASPGRETEAFF. The DNA for the CDR3 is TGCAGTGCTAGTCCAGGGAGGGAGACTGAAGCTTTCTTT.